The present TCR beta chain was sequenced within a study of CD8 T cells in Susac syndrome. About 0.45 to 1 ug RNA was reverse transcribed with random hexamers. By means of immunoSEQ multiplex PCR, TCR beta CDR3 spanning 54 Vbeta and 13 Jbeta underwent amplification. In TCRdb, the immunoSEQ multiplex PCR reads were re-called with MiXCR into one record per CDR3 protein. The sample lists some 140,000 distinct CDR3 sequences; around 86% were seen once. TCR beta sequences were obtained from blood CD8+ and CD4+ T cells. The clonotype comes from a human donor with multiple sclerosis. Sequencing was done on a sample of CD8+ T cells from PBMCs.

The CDR3 is CASSQAVRGLVDTGELFF. The CDR3 DNA reads as TGTGCCAGCAGCCAAGCTGTGAGGGGACTAGTGGACACCGGGGAGCTGTTTTTT. This chain links TRBV4-2 with TRBJ2-2; 8 nucleotides agree with TRBD2. From germline, CDR1 is LGHNA and CDR2 YNFKEQ. The CDR3 totals 18 residues. V shed 1 base and J 3 bases; nucleotides not matched to a gene: 10.